This T cell receptor (beta chain) was documented in a study of T cell repertoires in aging, cancer and after chemotherapy. The overall study: Donors were grouped into six age bands spanning 30 or younger through 70 or older. Study-wide findings and caveats: In each cancer cohort, median generation probability increased across chemotherapy, suggesting thymic output rebounded. Hematological cancer patients had lymphoid organ infiltration that may impair thymic emigration or T cell expansion. In healthy donors, age-related TCR diversity loss mainly reflected lost richness.

The template was genomic DNA from peripheral blood, not RNA. The germline V gene has CDR1 SGHRS and CDR2 YFSETQ. V gave up 3 bases and J gave up 6 bases; unmatched junction bases: 12. The CDR3 has 16 amino acids. Notes on this clonotype: No antigen is known for it.

Rearranged V-D-J TRB sequences were amplified with a mixed TRB-A/B primer pool. MiXCR was run by TCRdb on the multiplex PCR reads, yielding one entry per CDR3 protein. The sample yields 2,500 to 3,000 distinct CDR3 sequences, 42% seen once. The source material was blood. The TCR was taken from a human donor with a blood cancer. The V and J genes are TRBV5-1 and TRBJ1-2; 9 bases fit TRBD1. The CDR3 spells CASSSSGTGNSDGYTF. CDR3 in DNA: TGCGCCAGCAGCTCTTCCGGGACAGGGAACTCGGATGGCTACACCTTC.